These 16 T cell receptor beta chains were all obtained from the same sample, sequenced in a study of cytomegalovirus exposure and HLA in healthy donors. This PCR relied on a set of 60 Vbeta primers and 13 Jbeta primers. Profiled with immunoSEQ multiplex PCR; TCRdb holds only in-frame clones, not every one. The repertoire holds 100,000 to 150,000 clones, with 76% as singletons. The sample taken for sequencing was PBMCs. The origin of the receptors is a man between 45 and 60 years old in good health and CMV-seronegative.

The chain combines TRBV18 with TRBJ2-1; 8 positions agree with TRBD1. The CDR3 runs to 17 residues. Looked up from germline, CDR1 is KGHSH and CDR2 is LQKENI. The junction had 12 bases not matched to a gene; V was cut back by 2 bases and J by 6 bases. The CDR3 loop is CASSPREIGTGSNEQFF. DNA of the CDR3: TGTGCCAGCTCACCAAGGGAAATCGGGACAGGAAGCAATGAGCAGTTCTTC.

This clone was seen more than once but under ten times. The rearrangement uses TRBV5-4 and TRBJ2-3, with TRBD2 identical over 7 bases. The V gene end was trimmed by 5 bases and the J gene end by 6 bases; junction bases not matched to a gene: 15. Germline V gene data show CDR1 as SGHNT and CDR2 as YYREEE (reference sequence). The CDR3 runs 16 residues. The CDR3 sequence is CASSFRTSQDGDTQYF. Here the CDR3 DNA reads TGTGCCAGCAGTTTCAGGACTAGTCAGGATGGGGATACGCAGTATTTT. Full variable domain (remainder filled in from reference TRBV5-4 and TRBJ2-3): ETGVTQSPTHLIKTRGQQVTLRCSSQSGHNTVSWYQQALGQGPQFIFQYYREEENGRGNFPPRFSGLQFPNYSSELNVNALELDDSALYLCASSFRTSQDGDTQYFGPGTRLTVL.

The rearrangement links TRBV4-2 to TRBJ2-1, with D perhaps matching TRBD1 (7 bases). Trimming took 3 bases from V and 4 from J, leaving 16 bases between them. The CDR3 has 16 residues. Germline V CDR1 and CDR2: LGHNA, YNFKEQ. The CDR3 sequence is CASSHQGGWRYNEQFF. DNA for the CDR3: TGTGCCAGCAGCCACCAGGGGGGTTGGAGATACAATGAGCAGTTCTTC.

The J gene is TRBJ2-5, the V gene TRBV4-1, with D unresolved. The CDR3 sequence is 14 residues long. The V and J ends lost 0 bases and 4 bases respectively, with 9 bases between them. Germline lookup yields CDR1 MGHRA and CDR2 YSYEKL. The chain's CDR3 is CASSQDSQAETQYF. For the CDR3, the DNA is TGCGCCAGCAGCCAAGACTCCCAAGCAGAGACCCAGTACTTC.

The rearrangement links TRBV6-5 to TRBJ2-3; no reliable D call. Trimming removed 2 bases from V and 2 bases from J, with 8 bases in between. The CDR3 runs to 14 residues. In germline, CDR1 is MNHEY, CDR2 SVGAGI. In nucleotides, the CDR3 is TGTGCCAGCAGTTACCGAACTATCACAGATACGCAGTATTTT. This gives the protein CASSYRTITDTQYF.

The genes are TRBV10-3 and TRBJ1-3; D perhaps matches TRBD1 (6 bases). V was trimmed by 8 bases and J by 0 bases, leaving 14 bases between them. The CDR3 is made up of 15 amino acids. In germline, CDR1 is ENHRY, CDR2 SYGVKD. CDR3 sequence: CAIGPGQDSGNTIYF. The CDR3 DNA sequence: TGTGCCATCGGCCCGGGACAAGACTCTGGAAACACCATATATTTT.

The V gene is TRBV15, the J gene TRBJ1-2; possible D gene TRBD1, 6 bases. Germline V gene data show CDR1 as LNHNV and CDR2 as YYDKDF (reference sequence). The germline V and J ends were trimmed by 8 bases and 10 bases, with 17 bases remaining between them. The CDR3 is 12 residues long. As DNA, the CDR3 is TGTGCCACCCGTGGACAGTCTCGTGACTACACCTTC. Amino acid sequence: CATRGQSRDYTF.

The chain couples TRBV19 to TRBJ2-7; 8 positions agree with TRBD2. Germline-derived CDR1 and CDR2 are LNHDA and SQIVND (reference sequence). CDR3 length: 15 amino acids. J gave up 2 bases and V 6 bases, and 9 bases lay outside the gene matches. CDR3: CASRGISGDTYEQYF. CDR3 DNA sequence: TGTGCCAGTAGGGGTATTAGCGGGGACACCTACGAGCAGTACTTC.

This chain links TRBV18 with TRBJ2-1, with 8 bases aligning to TRBD2. V dropped 5 bases and J dropped 8; count of bases not matched to a gene: 5. Germline CDR1 reads KGHSH; CDR2 reads LQKENI. The CDR3 runs 13 residues. CDR3 DNA: TGTGCCAGCTCATCCGGGGGGGAGTATGAGCAGTTCTTC. It is translated as CASSSGGEYEQFF. The whole variable domain, remainder taken from reference TRBV18 and TRBJ2-1, is NAGVMQNPRHLVRRRGQEARLRCSPMKGHSHVYWYRQLPEEGLKFMVYLQKENIIDESGMPKERFSAEFPKEGPSILRIQQVVRGDSAAYFCASSSGGEYEQFFGPGTRLTVL.

For this clone: A read error may produce the germline difference seen at one junction end. Other nucleotide sequences in the sample specify the same CDR3. The rearrangement joins TRBV5-1 to TRBJ1-1; 7 bases are a match to TRBD1. Germline V gene sequence: CDR1 SGHRS, CDR2 YFSETQ. CDR3 length equals 13 residues. The CDR3 DNA follows: TGTGCCAGCGGACAGGTTCGTGGCACTGAAGCTTTCTTT. It yields the protein CASGQVRGTEAFF.

The V and J genes are TRBV10-3 and TRBJ1-4; 8 bases are shared with TRBD1. CDR3 length equals 13 residues. J was trimmed by 8 bases and V by 5 bases; bases with no gene match: 4. Looked up from germline, CDR1 is ENHRY and CDR2 is SYGVKD. The chain's CDR3 is CAISSGGREKLFF. CDR3 DNA sequence: TGTGCCATCAGTTCAGGGGGCAGGGAAAAACTGTTTTTT.

In DNA form, the CDR3 reads TGTGCCAGCAGTACTAACAGGGGGACCTATGGCTACACCTTC. This sequence encodes CASSTNRGTYGYTF. The gene calls are TRBV2 and TRBJ1-2, with 8 bases fitting TRBD1. CDR1 is SNHLY, CDR2 FYNNEI, per germline. The V segment lost 5 bases and the J segment 4 bases; nucleotides outside the gene matches: 6. The CDR3 totals 14 residues.

The table lists this clone with a count of one. The J gene is TRBJ1-4, the V gene TRBV15; the D is unclear. Germline V gives CDR1 LNHNV, CDR2 YYDKDF (reference sequence). This CDR3 spans 13 amino acids. V lost 0 bases to trimming and J lost 8 bases, with 7 bases between them. For the CDR3, the DNA is TGTGCCACCAGCAGAGATCATCGGGAAAAACTGTTTTTT. Translating gives CATSRDHREKLFF.

The chain carries TRBV7-8 and TRBJ2-1; D is unresolved. The germline gives CDR1 SGHVS, CDR2 FQNEAQ. The CDR3 is made up of 12 amino acids. Trimming removed 4 bases from V and 5 bases from J, with 6 bases in between. The CDR3 spells CASSSLHNEQFF. Here the CDR3 DNA reads TGTGCCAGCAGCTCCCTTCACAATGAGCAGTTCTTC.

The chain links TRBV18 to TRBJ1-4; 8 nucleotides match TRBD1. CDR1 is KGHSH, CDR2 LQKENI, per germline. Unmatched junction bases numbered 6, after V lost 0 bases and J lost 12 bases. The CDR3 sequence is 14 residues long. CDR3 in DNA: TGTGCCAGCTCACCACCGAGCTACAGGGGGGAACTGTTTTTT. As protein: CASSPPSYRGELFF.

The CDR3 region has the DNA TGTGCCAGCAGCACAGGGGACAATGAGCAGTTCTTC. As protein: CASSTGDNEQFF. The V and J genes are TRBV9 and TRBJ2-1; 7 bases are shared with TRBD1. J lost 5 bases, V lost 4 bases, and 0 bases had no gene match. This CDR3 comprises 12 residues. In germline, CDR1 is SGDLS, CDR2 YYNGEE.